Sequencing of this TCR beta chain was carried out in a study of blood T cell repertoires in COVID-19. Trimming removed 5 bases from V and 9 bases from J, with 12 bases in between. The germline CDR1 and CDR2 sequences are MNHEY and SVGEGT. The CDR3 is 12 residues long. Assay used: immunoSEQ multiplex PCR; TCRdb lists only in-frame clones, some missing. This table has under 200,000 clones, 86% appearing once. Everyone who took part was 18 to 89 years old, and they came from about 23 US areas. The source material was PBMCs or T cells enriched from blood (not recorded which). The TCR originated in a man aged 35 to 55 with acute COVID-19. The V and J genes are TRBV6-2 or TRBV6-3 and TRBJ2-3; D may be TRBD2 (6 bases). The CDR3 DNA sequence: TGTGCCAGCAGTACCGGGGGAGACACGCAGTATTTT. This sequence encodes CASSTGGDTQYF.